The rows below give T cell receptor beta chains drawn from one sample of a study of CD8 T cells in ankylosing spondylitis. MiXCR was run by TCRdb on the 5' RACE reads, yielding one entry per CDR3 protein. The table shows 800,000 to 900,000 distinct CDR3 sequences, with approximately 10% occurring only once. The sequenced material came from blood, either unsorted or a sorted T cell fraction (not recorded which). These receptors originate from a male donor with ankylosing spondylitis. The conserved cysteine and the conserved F or W are not part of the CDR3 here. Some rows mark clone size as missing; the rest say once, few, many or name a class of expanded clone.

V: TRBV4-3
size: many
CDR3: ASSLYGQGKQF

V: TRBV5-1
size: .
CDR3: ASSFSGIQTQY

V: TRBV6-1
size: few
CDR3: ASSTQGRAPYEQY

V: TRBV5-1
size: many
CDR3: ASSLVQSPYNEQF

V: TRBV4-2
size: .
CDR3: ASSQGPGNGYT

V: TRBV15
size: many
CDR3: ATSRSTNEKLF

V: TRBV10-2
size: .
CDR3: ASSVQRGGNEQF

V: TRBV29-1
size: many
CDR3: SVDPVGGETQY

V: TRBV29-1
size: .
CDR3: SVMLAGGRYTQY

V: TRBV5-1
size: .
CDR3: ASSLGVIQGSRTNEKLF

V: TRBV6-5
size: .
CDR3: ASSLTTGGRNSPLH